The rows below give T cell receptor beta chains drawn from one sample of a study of T cell changes during pregnancy in multiple sclerosis. Sequencing used immunoSEQ multiplex PCR; TCRdb keeps in-frame clones, though not all of them. The profile covers around 100,000 clones, with around nine tenths appearing a single time and 0.76% taken by the ten largest. Source: peripheral blood, taken in the second trimester of pregnancy. These receptors all stem from a female donor in good health, enrolled as a control in a pregnancy study. Each CDR3 is given with its conserved first and last residue. Each record gives: clone size, J gene, D gene, V gene, CDR3 protein, CDR3 DNA. The D gene is left open where the match is weak. Size values are once, few and many counts, or a class for expanded clones, and some rows have none.

>once|TRBJ1-3|-|TRBV4-1
CASSQVGGVGNTIYF
TGCGCCAGCAGCCAAGTGGGAGGGGTTGGAAACACCATATATTTT
>-|TRBJ1-1|-|TRBV27
CASSPPRRNTEAFF
TGTGCCAGCAGTCCTCCGAGGAGGAACACTGAAGCTTTCTTT
>-|TRBJ1-2|TRBD1|TRBV6-6
CASSRGQGYGYTF
TGTGCCAGCAGCCGTGGACAGGGCTATGGCTACACCTTC
>-|TRBJ2-7|TRBD1|TRBV6-5
CASSFGTGRYEQYF
TGTGCCAGCAGTTTCGGGACAGGGCGCTACGAGCAGTACTTC
>-|TRBJ2-1|TRBD1|TRBV11-2
CASSFDRGNEQFF
TGTGCCAGCAGCTTCGACAGGGGCAATGAGCAGTTCTTC
>once|TRBJ2-1|-|TRBV5-1
CASSPRAVGGQGNEQFF
TGCGCCAGCAGCCCCCGTGCGGTCGGGGGGCAGGGGAATGAGCAGTTCTTC
>-|TRBJ1-6|-|TRBV6-6
CASSYQEFLHF
TGTGCCAGCAGTTACCAGGAATTCCTCCACTTT
>-|TRBJ1-5|-|TRBV30
CAWTSGFSQPQHF
TGTGCCTGGACTTCCGGTTTTAGTCAGCCCCAGCATTTT
>-|TRBJ1-5|TRBD1|TRBV7-9
CASAKGQGGNQPQHF
TGTGCCAGCGCCAAGGGACAGGGAGGCAATCAGCCCCAGCATTTT
>-|TRBJ1-2|TRBD1|TRBV7-2
CASSLSGTGGDYGYTF
TGTGCCAGCAGCCTGTCCGGGACAGGGGGCGACTATGGCTACACCTTC
>-|TRBJ2-2|-|TRBV5-1
CASRDSANTGELFF
TGCGCCAGCAGAGACAGTGCGAACACCGGGGAGCTGTTTTTT
>once|TRBJ1-1|-|TRBV5-1
CASSLTGRDTEAFF
TGCGCCAGCAGCTTAACAGGTCGGGACACTGAAGCTTTCTTT
>-|TRBJ1-2|-|TRBV7-9
CASLPAGNYGYTF
TGTGCCAGCCTCCCCGCAGGGAACTATGGCTACACCTTC
>-|TRBJ2-7|TRBD1|TRBV18
CASSPGQGGKEQYF
TGTGCCAGCTCACCGGGACAGGGGGGAAAAGAGCAGTACTTC
>-|TRBJ2-3|-|TRBV5-1
CASSMLLATDTQYF
TGCGCCAGCAGTATGCTCTTAGCCACAGATACGCAGTATTTT
>-|TRBJ2-1|-|TRBV6-1
CASSERGYNEQFF
TGTGCCAGCAGTGAACGGGGTTACAATGAGCAGTTCTTC
>-|TRBJ1-1|-|TRBV6-5
CASSRTLNTEAFF
TGTGCCAGCAGCCGTACACTGAACACTGAAGCTTTCTTT
>-|TRBJ2-7|-|TRBV9
CASSASGDVSYEQYF
TGTGCCAGCAGCGCCTCCGGGGATGTCTCCTACGAGCAGTACTTC
>-|TRBJ1-5|TRBD1|TRBV10-3
CAISDSTGFGNQPQHF
TGTGCCATCAGTGACTCGACAGGGTTTGGCAATCAGCCCCAGCATTTT
>-|TRBJ2-5|TRBD1|TRBV28
CASSHLTGGGETQYF
TGTGCCAGCAGTCACCTAACAGGGGGCGGGGAGACCCAGTACTTC
>-|TRBJ1-1|TRBD1|TRBV2
CASSGQGVMNTEAFF
TGTGCCAGCAGTGGACAGGGCGTAATGAACACTGAAGCTTTCTTT
>-|TRBJ2-7|-|TRBV28
CASSSPGNEQYF
TGTGCCAGCAGTTCCCCGGGGAACGAGCAGTACTTC
>-|TRBJ1-1|-|TRBV9
CASSPQHNTEAFF
TGTGCCAGCAGCCCTCAACATAACACTGAAGCTTTCTTT
>-|TRBJ1-1|-|TRBV2
CASGRGWNTEAFF
TGTGCCAGCGGGCGGGGGTGGAACACTGAAGCTTTCTTT
>-|TRBJ1-1|TRBD1|TRBV28
CASSLGPGTGTPYAFF
TGTGCCAGCAGTTTGGGACCTGGGACAGGGACCCCGTACGCTTTCTTT
>-|TRBJ2-5|TRBD2|TRBV7-9
CASSLKGLAEPRGQETQYF
TGTGCCAGCAGCTTAAAGGGACTAGCGGAACCTAGGGGGCAAGAGACCCAGTACTTC
>-|TRBJ1-2|-|TRBV15
CATSSGSSGRGSRGYTF
TGTGCCACCAGCAGCGGTTCCTCGGGCAGGGGTTCTCGAGGCTACACCTTC
>once|TRBJ2-7|-|TRBV6-1
CASSEGIQSGEQYF
TGTGCCAGCAGTGAAGGAATACAGTCTGGCGAGCAGTACTTC
>-|TRBJ1-5|TRBD1|TRBV6-1
CASRGQGNSNQPQHF
TGTGCCAGCAGGGGACAGGGGAATAGCAATCAGCCCCAGCATTTT
>-|TRBJ1-2|-|TRBV27
CASSLTENYGYTF
TGTGCCAGCAGTTTAACGGAGAACTATGGCTACACCTTC
>-|TRBJ2-3|-|TRBV5-1
CASISREGADTQYF
TGCGCCAGCATTTCCCGAGAGGGCGCAGATACGCAGTATTTT
>-|TRBJ2-3|TRBD2|TRBV6-6
CASSYAGGSTDTQYF
TGTGCCAGCAGTTATGCGGGGGGTAGCACAGATACGCAGTATTTT
>-|TRBJ1-5|TRBD1|TRBV29-1
CSVQQGSNQPQHF
TGCAGCGTTCAACAGGGGAGCAATCAGCCCCAGCATTTT
>once|TRBJ2-1|TRBD2|TRBV5-1
CASSRGEGWEQFF
TGCGCCAGCAGCCGGGGGGAGGGGTGGGAGCAGTTCTTC
>-|TRBJ1-2|-|TRBV14
CASSQFGGYTF
TGTGCCAGCAGCCAATTCGGTGGCTACACCTTC
>few|TRBJ1-5|-|TRBV15
CATSRVIGVGQPQHF
TGTGCCACCAGCAGAGTTATCGGGGTCGGTCAGCCCCAGCATTTT
>-|TRBJ2-1|TRBD2|TRBV7-9
CASSASGSGNEQFF
TGTGCCAGCAGCGCTAGCGGGAGTGGGAATGAGCAGTTCTTC
>-|TRBJ2-5|TRBD1|TRBV28
CASSWETGGRTQYF
TGTGCCAGCAGTTGGGAGACAGGGGGAAGGACCCAGTACTTC
>-|TRBJ1-1|-|TRBV20-1
CSAFDTKAFF
TGCAGTGCTTTCGACACCAAAGCTTTCTTT
>-|TRBJ2-7|TRBD1|TRBV29-1
CSSVGQGGYEQYF
TGCAGCTCCGTTGGACAGGGTGGCTACGAGCAGTACTTC
>-|TRBJ2-7|TRBD2|TRBV19
CASSNGTSYEQYF
TGTGCCAGTAGTAACGGGACTAGCTACGAGCAGTACTTC
>-|TRBJ1-1|TRBD1|TRBV15
CATSRHRDRARGTTEAFF
TGTGCCACCAGCAGACACCGGGACAGGGCCAGGGGGACGACTGAAGCTTTCTTT
>-|TRBJ1-6|-|TRBV5-1
CASSLATGVSSPLHF
TGCGCCAGCAGCTTGGCGACAGGCGTCTCATCACCCCTCCACTTT
>few|TRBJ1-6|-|TRBV7-2
CASSVTPRGDSPLHF
TGTGCCAGCAGCGTTACACCCCGCGGCGATTCACCCCTCCACTTT
>-|TRBJ2-3|TRBD2|TRBV7-9
CASSLGLAGGEPDTQYF
TGTGCCAGCAGCCTGGGACTAGCGGGGGGGGAACCAGATACGCAGTATTTT
>-|TRBJ1-6|-|TRBV4-3
CASSQESGGANSPLHF
TGCGCCAGCAGCCAAGAGTCGGGCGGGGCTAATTCACCCCTCCACTTT